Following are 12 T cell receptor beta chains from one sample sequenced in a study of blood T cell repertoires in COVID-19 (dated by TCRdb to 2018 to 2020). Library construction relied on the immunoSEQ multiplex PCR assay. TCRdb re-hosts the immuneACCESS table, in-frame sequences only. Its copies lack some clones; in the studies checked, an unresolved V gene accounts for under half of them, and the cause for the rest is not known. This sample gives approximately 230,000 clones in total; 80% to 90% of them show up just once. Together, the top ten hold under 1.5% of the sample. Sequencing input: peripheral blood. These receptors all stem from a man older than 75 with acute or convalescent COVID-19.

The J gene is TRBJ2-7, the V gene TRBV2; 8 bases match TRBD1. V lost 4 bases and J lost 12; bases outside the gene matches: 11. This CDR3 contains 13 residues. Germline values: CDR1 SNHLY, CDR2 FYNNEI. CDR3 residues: CASSGITGQVPYF. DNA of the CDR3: TGTGCCAGCAGTGGAATAACGGGACAGGTGCCGTACTTC.

The CDR3 region is CASSLRLSRDLGTDTQYF. DNA of the CDR3: TGTGCCAGCAGCCTCCGTTTGTCCCGGGACTTAGGCACAGATACGCAGTATTTT. The chain combines TRBV7-2 with TRBJ2-3; a weak D match, TRBD2 (6 bases). Germline CDR1 reads SGHTA; CDR2 reads FQGNSA. The V end lost 5 bases, the J end lost 1 base, and 22 bases lay between the germline ends. CDR3 size: 18 residues.

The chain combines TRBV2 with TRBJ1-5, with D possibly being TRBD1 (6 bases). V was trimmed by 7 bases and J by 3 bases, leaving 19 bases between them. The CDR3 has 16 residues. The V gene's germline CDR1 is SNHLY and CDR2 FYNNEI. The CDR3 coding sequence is TGTGCCAGCATGAGAGGGACGGGACACAACAATCAGCCCCAGCATTTT. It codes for CASMRGTGHNNQPQHF.

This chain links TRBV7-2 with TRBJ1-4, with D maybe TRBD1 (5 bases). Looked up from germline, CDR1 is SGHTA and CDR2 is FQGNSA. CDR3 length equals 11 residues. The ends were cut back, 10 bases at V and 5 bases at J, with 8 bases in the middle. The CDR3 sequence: CANQGNEKLFF. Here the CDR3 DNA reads TGTGCCAACCAGGGAAATGAAAAACTGTTTTTT.

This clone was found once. The DNA for the CDR3 is TGTGCCAGCATCTGGGGGGCACCGCCGTCGGGAGGCGGCTACACCTTC. Protein sequence: CASIWGAPPSGGGYTF. The chain is built from TRBV28 and TRBJ1-2; TRBD1 is a possible D gene (6 bases). The germline V gene has CDR1 MDHEN and CDR2 SYDVKM. The ends were cut back, 7 bases at V and 8 bases at J, with 26 bases in the middle. There are 16 residues in the CDR3.

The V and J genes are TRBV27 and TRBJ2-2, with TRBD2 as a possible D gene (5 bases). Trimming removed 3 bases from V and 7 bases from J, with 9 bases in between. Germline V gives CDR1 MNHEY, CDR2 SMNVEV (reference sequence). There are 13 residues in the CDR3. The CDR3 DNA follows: TGTGCCAGCAGTTTCTCTAGCCACGGGGAGCTGTTTTTT. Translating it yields CASSFSSHGELFF.

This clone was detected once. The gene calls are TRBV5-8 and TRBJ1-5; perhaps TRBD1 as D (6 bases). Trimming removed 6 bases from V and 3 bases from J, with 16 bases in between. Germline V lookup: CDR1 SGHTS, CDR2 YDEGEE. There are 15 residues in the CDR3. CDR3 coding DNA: TGTGCCAGCAAAAAGGGGGGGAGTGTCAATCAGCCCCAGCATTTT. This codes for CASKKGGSVNQPQHF.

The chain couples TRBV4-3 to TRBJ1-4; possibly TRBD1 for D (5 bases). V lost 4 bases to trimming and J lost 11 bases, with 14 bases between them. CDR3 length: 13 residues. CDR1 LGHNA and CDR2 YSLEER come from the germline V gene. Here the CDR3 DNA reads TGCGCCAGCAGCCCCCAAGGGACTGGGAAACTGTTTTTT. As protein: CASSPQGTGKLFF.

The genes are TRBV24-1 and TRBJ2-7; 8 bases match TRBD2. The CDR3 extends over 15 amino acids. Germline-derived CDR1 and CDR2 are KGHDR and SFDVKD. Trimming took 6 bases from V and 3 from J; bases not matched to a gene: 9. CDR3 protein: CATSSGTRGDYEQYF. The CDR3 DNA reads TGTGCCACCAGTTCTGGGACTAGAGGGGACTACGAGCAGTACTTC.

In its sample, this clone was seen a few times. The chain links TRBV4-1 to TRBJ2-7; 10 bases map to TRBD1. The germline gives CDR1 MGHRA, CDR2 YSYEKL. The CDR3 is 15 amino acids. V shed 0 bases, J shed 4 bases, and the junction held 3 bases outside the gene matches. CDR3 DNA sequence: TGCGCCAGCAGCCAAGAAGACAGGGGGCGGTACGAGCAGTACTTC. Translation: CASSQEDRGRYEQYF.

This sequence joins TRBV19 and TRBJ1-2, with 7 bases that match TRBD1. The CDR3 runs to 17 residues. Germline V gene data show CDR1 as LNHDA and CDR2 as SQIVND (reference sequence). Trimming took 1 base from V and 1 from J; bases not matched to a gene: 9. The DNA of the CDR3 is TGTGCCAGTAGTATAGCACGACAGGGCGGAGGTAACTATGGCTACACCTTC. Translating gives CASSIARQGGGNYGYTF.

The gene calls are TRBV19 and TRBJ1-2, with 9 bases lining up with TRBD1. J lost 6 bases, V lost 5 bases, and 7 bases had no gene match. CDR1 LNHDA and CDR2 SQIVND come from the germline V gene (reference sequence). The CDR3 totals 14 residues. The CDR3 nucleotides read TGTGCCAGTAGTCAAGGGACAGGGAGCCATGGCTACACCTTC. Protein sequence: CASSQGTGSHGYTF.